By share, the clone carrying this TCR beta chain counts as medium-sized (0.01 to 0.1%). The data belong to a study of neurological immune-mediated disorders. This CDR3 is built from 14 residues. CDR1 SQVTM and CDR2 ANQGSEA come from the germline V gene. V gave up 7 bases and J gave up 5 bases, with 20 bases separating them. For the sorted libraries, 1 million CD4+ or CD8+ T cells were used. Every sequencing run drew on 15-18 subjects and yielded over 160 million TCR-beta sequences. TCRdb re-called the 5' RACE reads with MiXCR, one entry per CDR3 protein. The table includes about 16,000 distinct CDR3 sequences, roughly 9% detected once.

The sequencing input was CD8+ T cells from blood. V gene TRBV29-1 combines with J gene TRBJ2-5; D gene ambiguous. This clonotype originated in a man over 45 in good health. The CDR3 nucleotides are TGCAGCGCCCTTGAAAACATCGGGCCCGAGACCCAGTACTTC. Amino acids: CSALENIGPETQYF.